The 9 T cell receptor beta chains listed next were all sequenced from one sample in a study of cytomegalovirus exposure and HLA in healthy donors. The study ran its PCR with 60 Vbeta and 13 Jbeta primers. Only in-frame clones appear in the TCRdb table, and some are missing; sequencing was by immunoSEQ multiplex PCR. The data hold some 170,000 clones, with 70% observed a single time. The sequenced sample consisted of PBMCs. The receptors were sampled from a young man in good health and CMV-seropositive.

The CDR3 bases are TGTGCCAGCAGCGGAGGGGGGGCTGAAGCTTTCTTT. Translated, it gives CASSGGGAEAFF. The J gene is TRBJ1-1, the V gene TRBV6-1, with D possibly TRBD1 on 6 matching bases. This CDR3 spans 12 amino acids. V was cut by 6 bases and J by 6 bases, with 11 bases left in between. CDR1 MNHNS and CDR2 SASEGT come from the germline V gene.

The rearrangement joins TRBV5-4 to TRBJ2-3; 8 bases are a match to TRBD1. V was pared by 3 bases and J by 1 base, with 16 bases of the junction left unmatched. The germline V gene encodes CDR1 SGHNT and CDR2 YYREEE (reference sequence). There are 19 residues in the CDR3. The CDR3 sequence is CASSSPDRADLGGTDTQYF. CDR3 DNA: TGTGCCAGCAGCTCCCCGGACAGGGCAGACCTAGGAGGCACAGATACGCAGTATTTT.

This clone was detected only a few times. This rearrangement joins TRBV5-4 to TRBJ2-5; D not certain. Germline V gene sequence: CDR1 SGHNT, CDR2 YYREEE (reference sequence). This CDR3 comprises 15 residues. Trimming took off 0 bases at V and 5 bases at J, with 14 bases between the two ends. CDR3: CASSLENTVAETQYF. The CDR3, as DNA: TGTGCCAGCAGCTTGGAAAACACAGTCGCGGAGACCCAGTACTTC. Looking up the rest from reference TRBV5-4 and TRBJ2-5 gives the full variable domain: ETGVTQSPTHLIKTRGQQVTLRCSSQSGHNTVSWYQQALGQGPQFIFQYYREEENGRGNFPPRFSGLQFPNYSSELNVNALELDDSALYLCASSLENTVAETQYFGPGTRLLVL.

The V gene is TRBV6-6, the J gene TRBJ2-6; 7 positions match TRBD1. This CDR3 contains 16 residues. Germline CDR1 MNHNY, CDR2 SVGAGI (reference sequence). J lost 4 bases, V lost 2 bases, and 5 bases had no gene match. The CDR3 is CASSYKGAPGANVLTF. Written as DNA, the CDR3 is TGTGCCAGCAGTTACAAGGGGGCGCCGGGGGCCAACGTCCTGACTTTC.

A few counts support this clone. The chain links TRBV5-1 to TRBJ1-4; D perhaps matches TRBD1 (6 bases). In germline, CDR1 is SGHRS, CDR2 YFSETQ. The CDR3 has 15 residues. V lost 4 bases, J lost 3 bases, and 13 bases lay in between. The CDR3, as DNA: TGCGCCAGCAGCCCCCGGACAGCGTCTAATGAAAAACTGTTTTTT. This encodes CASSPRTASNEKLFF.

V and J are TRBV4-1 and TRBJ2-1; a weak D match, TRBD2 (5 bases). Trimming took 4 bases from V and 7 from J, leaving 17 bases between them. This CDR3 has 15 residues. Germline V lookup: CDR1 MGHRA, CDR2 YSYEKL. CDR3 residues: CASSPQPGVVNEQFF. The CDR3 bases are TGCGCCAGCAGCCCCCAACCCGGGGTGGTGAATGAGCAGTTCTTC.

As to this clone: The junction departs from germline at one end; a sequencing error may be responsible. The V and J genes are TRBV28 and TRBJ2-2; TRBD2 agrees at 7 bases. CDR1 and CDR2 from the germline V gene are MDHEN and SYDVKM. The CDR3 sequence is 15 residues long. DNA of the CDR3: TGTGCCAGTAGTTTCGGACTAGATAGCACCGGGGAGCTGTTTTTT. Its protein is CASSFGLDSTGELFF.

This clone was seen only a few times. CDR3 DNA sequence: TGCAGCGTTCGCCGGTGGGGGACTTCGGGAGAGACCCAGTACTTC. Its translation: CSVRRWGTSGETQYF. The gene calls are TRBV29-1 and TRBJ2-5; D is possibly TRBD2 (6 bases). With 5 bases removed from V and 4 bases from J, the gap between germline ends came to 20 bases. From germline, CDR1 is SQVTM and CDR2 ANQGSEA. The CDR3 is 15 amino acids.

This clone showed up just a few times. This rearrangement joins TRBV18 to TRBJ2-1, with 8 bases lining up with TRBD2. Looked up from germline, CDR1 is KGHSH and CDR2 is LQKENI. The CDR3 spans 15 residues. V was pared by 3 bases and J by 5 bases, with 6 bases of the junction left unmatched. The CDR3 bases are TGTGCCAGCTCACCGCAGACTAGCGCTAACAATGAGCAGTTCTTC. It translates to CASSPQTSANNEQFF.